The 4 T cell receptor beta chains reported below all come from one sample, sequenced in a study of blood T cell repertoires in COVID-19. Using immunoSEQ multiplex PCR, the repertoire was profiled, and TCRdb retains in-frame clones only, with some absent. This table holds approximately 280,000 clones, about 86% found once. What was sequenced was peripheral blood. The receptors originated from a woman aged 25 to 39 who had recovered from COVID-19.

The rearrangement uses TRBV7-2 and TRBJ2-7; 8 nucleotides align to TRBD1. With 0 bases clipped from V and 6 bases from J, the junction kept 13 bases outside the gene matches. This CDR3 spans 17 amino acids. Germline V lookup: CDR1 SGHTA, CDR2 FQGNSA. The CDR3 here is CASSLAPDRVLMREQYF. The CDR3 coding sequence is TGTGCCAGCAGCTTAGCGCCGGACAGGGTATTGATGCGCGAGCAGTACTTC.

The chain combines TRBV6-5 with TRBJ1-5; 9 positions agree with TRBD1. J was trimmed by 4 bases and V by 6 bases; bases with no gene match: 4. The CDR3 is 14 amino acids. The V gene's germline CDR1 is MNHEY and CDR2 SVGAGI. The CDR3 coding sequence is TGTGCCAGCAGCCAGGACAGGGGAAATCAGCCCCAGCATTTT. This encodes CASSQDRGNQPQHF.

The CDR3 DNA sequence: TGTGCCAGCAGCGAGGGGACCCAGTACTTC. Amino acids: CASSEGTQYF. The chain uses TRBV6-4 and TRBJ2-5, with D possibly TRBD2 on 5 matching bases. The CDR3 is 10 amino acids. V dropped 6 bases and J dropped 7 bases, with 6 bases sitting between them. Germline CDR1 MRHNA, CDR2 SNTAGT.

This chain uses TRBV4-2 with TRBJ1-4, with D maybe TRBD1 (5 bases). The germline gives CDR1 LGHNA, CDR2 YNFKEQ. Deletions cut 3 bases from V and 4 bases from J, with 24 bases between. CDR3 length equals 19 residues. The CDR3 spells CASSQGHPTMGQINEKLFF. The CDR3 DNA follows: TGTGCCAGCAGCCAGGGGCATCCTACGATGGGGCAGATTAATGAAAAACTGTTTTTT.